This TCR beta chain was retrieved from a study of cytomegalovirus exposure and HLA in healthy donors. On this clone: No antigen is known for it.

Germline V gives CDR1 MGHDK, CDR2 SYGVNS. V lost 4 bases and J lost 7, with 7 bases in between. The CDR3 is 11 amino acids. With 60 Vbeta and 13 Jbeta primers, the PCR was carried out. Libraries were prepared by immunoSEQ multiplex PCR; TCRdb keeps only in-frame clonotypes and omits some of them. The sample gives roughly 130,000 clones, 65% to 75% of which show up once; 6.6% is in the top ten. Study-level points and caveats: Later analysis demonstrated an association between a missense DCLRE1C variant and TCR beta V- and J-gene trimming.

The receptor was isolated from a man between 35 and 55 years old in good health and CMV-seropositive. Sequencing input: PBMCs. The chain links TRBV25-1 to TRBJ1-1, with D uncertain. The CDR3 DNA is TGTGCCAGCAGTGGAGTCTTTGAAGCTTTCTTT. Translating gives CASSGVFEAFF.